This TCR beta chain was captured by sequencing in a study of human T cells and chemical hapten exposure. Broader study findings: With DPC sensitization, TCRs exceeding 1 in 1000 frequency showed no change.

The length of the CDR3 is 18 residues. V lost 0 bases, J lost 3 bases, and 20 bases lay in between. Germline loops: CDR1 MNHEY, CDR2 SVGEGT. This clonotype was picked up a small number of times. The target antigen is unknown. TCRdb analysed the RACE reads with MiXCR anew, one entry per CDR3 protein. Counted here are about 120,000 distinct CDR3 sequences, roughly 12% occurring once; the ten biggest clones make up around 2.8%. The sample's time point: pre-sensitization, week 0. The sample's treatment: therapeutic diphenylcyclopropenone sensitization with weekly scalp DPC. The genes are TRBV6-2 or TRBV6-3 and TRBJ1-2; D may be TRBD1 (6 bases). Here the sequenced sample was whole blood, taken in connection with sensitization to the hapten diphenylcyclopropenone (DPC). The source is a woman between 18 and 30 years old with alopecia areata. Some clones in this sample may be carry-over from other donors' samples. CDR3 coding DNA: TGTGCCAGCAGTTACTCCCGGTCAGGGGTCGCCTTGGACTATGGCTACACCTTC. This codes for CASSYSRSGVALDYGYTF.